This T cell receptor beta chain was identified during a study of T cells in localized non-small cell lung cancer. Whole-study results and caveats: Sequencing, confined to only one tumor region, leaves heterogeneity possible.

With regard to this clone: Its antigen remains unknown.

Produced via immunoSEQ multiplex PCR; TCRdb's table is partial and in-frame only. The sample shows about 33,000 clones, 85% to 90% of them seen only once. Trimming removed 4 bases from V and 6 bases from J, with 11 bases in between. This CDR3 region has 13 residues. Germline V gives CDR1 SGHRS, CDR2 YFSETQ. This chain connects TRBV5-1 to TRBJ1-5; D is possibly TRBD1 (5 bases). This clonotype was sampled from a man aged 40-75 years with stage I lung adenocarcinoma. The sequences come from peripheral blood, collected before any cancer treatment. The CDR3 region has the DNA TGCGCCAGCAGCGCGGGACCTAGTCAGCCCCAGCATTTT. It codes for CASSAGPSQPQHF.